The 8 T cell receptor beta chains reported below all come from one sample, sequenced in a study of CD8+ T cells in alopecia areata. This sample's treatment: oral pan-JAK inhibitor, 5-10 mg twice daily. The sequencing template was cDNA reverse transcribed from extracted RNA. Generated by immunoSEQ multiplex PCR, the TCRdb table keeps only in-frame clones and is missing some. Here the sample spans fewer than 350,000 clones, 58% being singletons. The sequences come from CD4+ T cells sorted from blood, collected at week 24, from a patient treated with tofacitinib. These receptors were taken from a human donor with alopecia areata.

The rearrangement links TRBV7-2 to TRBJ2-1; the D call may be TRBD1 or TRBD2 (6 bases each). Germline CDR1 and CDR2: SGHTA and FQGNSA. The V gene lost 4 bases and the J gene lost 7 bases, with 11 bases spanning the gap. This CDR3 region has 13 residues. This CDR3 reads CASSYGGHNEQFF. The CDR3 coding sequence is TGTGCCAGCAGCTATGGGGGGCATAATGAGCAGTTCTTC.

This clone was recorded only once. The chain employs TRBV6-5 and TRBJ2-7; D tentatively reads TRBD1 or TRBD2 (5 bases each). The V and J ends lost 2 bases and 3 bases respectively, with 11 bases between them. Germline V gene data show CDR1 as MNHEY and CDR2 as SVGAGI. The CDR3 is 14 residues long. CDR3 bases: TGTGCCAGCAGTTACCCCGGGACCATCTACGAGCAGTACTTC. As protein: CASSYPGTIYEQYF.

Here the CDR3 DNA reads TGCGCCAGCAGCCAAGTGCTGGGGATCTATGGCTACACCTTC. This translates into CASSQVLGIYGYTF. The chain is built from TRBV4-1 and TRBJ1-2; no clear D. The germline CDR1 and CDR2 sequences are MGHRA and YSYEKL. CDR3 length equals 14 residues. Trimming removed 1 base at V and 4 bases at J, with 10 bases between.

For the CDR3, the DNA is TGTGCCTGGAGTAGGGCGGATCAGCCCCAGCATTTT. It yields the protein CAWSRADQPQHF. This sequence joins TRBV30 and TRBJ1-5; D remains unclear. V shed 2 bases and J shed 5 bases, with 7 bases lying between them. The CDR3 is 12 residues long. The germline V gene encodes CDR1 GTSNPN and CDR2 SVGIG (reference sequence).

The J gene is TRBJ1-5, the V gene TRBV15; D is perhaps TRBD1 (6 bases). The CDR3 extends over 14 amino acids. CDR1 LNHNV and CDR2 YYDKDF come from the germline V gene (reference sequence). Trimming pared 4 bases from V and 7 bases from J, leaving 14 bases between. DNA of the CDR3: TGTGCCACCAGCACCATAGGGGGGGGCCAGCCCCAGCATTTT. It encodes CATSTIGGGQPQHF.

This clone was counted a few times. The J gene is TRBJ1-3, the V gene TRBV6-6; D is uncertain. The CDR3 consists of 14 residues. With 0 bases removed from V and 0 bases from J, the gap between germline ends came to 3 bases. Germline CDR1 reads MNHNY; CDR2 reads SVGAGI (reference sequence). The CDR3 nucleotides read TGTGCCAGCAGTTACTCAACCTCTGGAAACACCATATATTTT. Amino acid sequence: CASSYSTSGNTIYF.

This clone has only a few counts. The chain uses TRBV6-5 and TRBJ1-4, with 8 bases matching TRBD1. This CDR3 spans 15 amino acids. Germline trimming cut 0 bases from V and 10 bases from J; bases unmatched to any gene: 7. The germline CDR1 and CDR2 sequences are MNHEY and SVGAGI. CDR3 amino acids: CASSYSQGAGAKLFF. CDR3 nucleotide sequence: TGTGCCAGCAGTTACTCGCAGGGGGCTGGGGCAAAACTGTTTTTT.

V usage is TRBV5-4 and J usage is TRBJ2-5, with TRBD1 identical over 7 bases. The trim removed 4 bases at V and 2 bases at J, leaving 5 bases unmatched. This CDR3 has 14 residues. Germline CDR1 is SGHNT and CDR2 is YYREEE (reference sequence). The CDR3 bases are TGTGCCAGCAGCCTCAGACAGGGTCAAGAGACCCAGTACTTC. Translated, it gives CASSLRQGQETQYF.